This T cell receptor beta chain appears in the sequencing data of a study of CD8 T cells in ankylosing spondylitis. This clonotype was seen repeatedly, ten times or more. Its specificity is unknown. TCRdb re-analysed the 5' RACE reads in MiXCR, keeping a single row per CDR3 protein. The table lists tens of thousands of distinct CDR3 sequences, around 7.2% of them singletons. The CDR3 runs 17 residues. The V gene end was trimmed by 6 bases and the J gene end by 8 bases; junction bases not matched to a gene: 14. General observations from the study: Ankylosing spondylitis blood appeared to be characterized by a TCR beta motif of 8 or 9 highly homologous variants.

This sequence joins TRBV12-3 or TRBV12-4 and TRBJ2-1; 12 bases match TRBD2. Sequencing was carried out using blood, either unsorted or a sorted T cell fraction (not recorded which). This sequence was found in a male donor with ankylosing spondylitis or in good health (not recorded which). The CDR3 DNA reads as TGTGCCAGCAGGTTTTGGGGACTAGCGGGTAGCTCCGATGAGCAGTTCTTC. Protein: CASRFWGLAGSSDEQFF.